These 28 T cell receptor beta chains share one sample of origin, sequenced in a study of CD8 T cells in Susac syndrome. It was with random hexamers that roughly 0.5 to 1 ug RNA was reverse transcribed. TCRdb redid the calling of the immunoSEQ multiplex PCR reads with MiXCR, one entry per CDR3 protein. The repertoire holds about 160,000 distinct CDR3 sequences, with over 85% as singletons. Sequencing was carried out using CD4+ T cells from PBMCs. These receptors were obtained from a human donor in good health.

The chain has TRBV20-1 and TRBJ2-5, with TRBD2 as a possible D gene (6 bases). Germline-derived CDR1 and CDR2 are DFQATT and SNEGSKA (reference sequence). Trimming shortened V by 0 bases and J by 5 bases, and 13 bases separated the two germline ends. This CDR3 comprises 14 residues. The DNA of the CDR3 is TGCAGTGCTAGAGAGGAGGCGGGGTCGGAGACCCAGTACTTC. Its protein is CSAREEAGSETQYF.

V gene TRBV6-5 combines with J gene TRBJ1-6, with 7 bases aligning to TRBD1. This CDR3 region has 16 residues. J was trimmed by 6 bases and V by 2 bases; bases with no gene match: 7. CDR1 MNHEY and CDR2 SVGAGI come from the germline V gene. The CDR3 sequence: CASSYTGDTSNSPLHF. The CDR3, as DNA: TGTGCCAGCAGTTACACAGGGGACACTTCTAATTCACCCCTCCACTTT.

The rearrangement joins TRBV18 to TRBJ2-3; D may match TRBD1 or TRBD2 (5 bases each). Trimming took 6 bases from V and 6 from J, leaving 10 bases between them. Germline CDR1 reads KGHSH; CDR2 reads LQKENI. The CDR3 has 12 residues. CDR3 region: CASSQEGDTQYF. The DNA of the CDR3 is TGTGCCAGCTCTCAAGAGGGGGATACGCAGTATTTT.

This chain connects TRBV5-4 to TRBJ2-6, with TRBD2 matching 8 bases. The J segment lost 0 bases and the V segment lost 0 bases, leaving 5 bases of the junction unmatched. Germline V gene sequence: CDR1 SGHNT, CDR2 YYREEE (reference sequence). The CDR3 is 18 residues long. This CDR3 is CASSLVSGVDSGANVLTF. CDR3 DNA sequence: TGTGCCAGCAGCTTGGTTAGCGGGGTCGACTCTGGGGCCAACGTCCTGACTTTC.

J is TRBJ1-1 and V is TRBV9; D unresolved. Trimming took off 5 bases at V and 0 bases at J, with 8 bases between the two ends. This CDR3 region has 13 residues. The germline gives CDR1 SGDLS, CDR2 YYNGEE. CDR3 in DNA: TGTGCCAGCAGTCGGACCGTGAACACTGAAGCTTTCTTT. Amino acids: CASSRTVNTEAFF.

This clonotype was counted only a few times. The chain joins TRBV7-9 to TRBJ2-7; no firm D call. The ends were cut back, 3 bases at V and 5 bases at J, with 11 bases in the middle. The germline V gene encodes CDR1 SEHNR and CDR2 FQNEAQ (reference sequence). The CDR3 totals 13 residues. CDR3 nucleotide sequence: TGTGCCAGCAGCTTCACCGGCAGCCACGAGCAGTACTTC. Translating gives CASSFTGSHEQYF.

V and J are TRBV6-6 and TRBJ2-1, with 8 bases identical to TRBD1. Unmatched junction bases numbered 8, after V lost 5 bases and J lost 5 bases. Germline lookup yields CDR1 MNHNY and CDR2 SVGAGI (reference sequence). The CDR3 runs to 15 residues. CDR3 loop: CASSKQGEDDNEQFF. Written as DNA, the CDR3 is TGTGCCAGCAGTAAACAGGGGGAGGACGACAATGAGCAGTTCTTC.

The rearrangement uses TRBV20-1 and TRBJ2-3, with 8 bases aligning to TRBD2. This CDR3 has 14 amino acids. The J segment lost 6 bases and the V segment lost 3 bases, leaving 8 bases of the junction unmatched. CDR1 and CDR2 from the germline V gene are DFQATT and SNEGSKA (reference sequence). CDR3 amino acids: CSARGTGGPDTQYF. As DNA, the CDR3 is TGCAGTGCTAGGGGGACGGGGGGGCCTGATACGCAGTATTTT.

The CDR3 reads CASSLSAGGQVAFF. The DNA for the CDR3 is TGCGCCAGCAGCTTGAGCGCCGGGGGGCAAGTGGCTTTCTTT. This rearrangement joins TRBV5-1 to TRBJ1-1, with TRBD1 as a possible D gene (6 bases). Trimming took off 1 base at V and 11 bases at J, with 18 bases between the two ends. Germline CDR1 is SGHRS and CDR2 is YFSETQ. The CDR3 length is 14 residues.

The chain combines TRBV6-5 with TRBJ2-5; D is possibly TRBD1 (6 bases). This CDR3 comprises 15 residues. Germline V lookup: CDR1 MNHEY, CDR2 SVGAGI. Trimming took off 2 bases at V and 4 bases at J, with 14 bases between the two ends. CDR3 protein: CASSYQTGNGETQYF. Here the CDR3 DNA reads TGTGCCAGCAGTTACCAAACAGGGAACGGAGAGACCCAGTACTTC.

This clonotype has just one count. The chain couples TRBV29-1 to TRBJ2-1, with TRBD1 matching over 8 bases. V lost 3 bases to trimming and J lost 8 bases; unmatched junction nucleotides: 9. CDR3 length: 14 amino acids. Germline lookup yields CDR1 SQVTM and CDR2 ANQGSEA. CDR3 coding DNA: TGCAGCGTTGACAGGGGGCTTGGGGGCCATGAGCAGTTCTTC. It specifies CSVDRGLGGHEQFF.

The chain joins TRBV5-1 to TRBJ1-1; D ambiguous. Germline assignment: CDR1 SGHRS and CDR2 YFSETQ. Trimming took 0 bases from V and 7 from J, leaving 10 bases between them. The CDR3 sequence is 13 residues long. CDR3 in amino acids: CASSLDIGVEAFF. The CDR3 DNA follows: TGCGCCAGCAGCTTGGACATCGGGGTTGAAGCTTTCTTT.

V is TRBV7-3 and J is TRBJ2-7, with 7 positions matching TRBD2. J lost 6 bases, V lost 3 bases, and 5 bases had no gene match. This CDR3 comprises 13 residues. Germline CDR1 is SGHTA and CDR2 is FQGTGA. CDR3 in DNA: TGTGCCAGCAGCTTGACTGGACTAGGCGAGCAGTACTTC. As protein: CASSLTGLGEQYF.

V is TRBV30 and J is TRBJ2-5; possibly TRBD2 for D (5 bases). CDR3 size: 11 residues. The germline V and J ends were trimmed by 8 bases and 5 bases, with 12 bases remaining between them. Germline V gene sequence: CDR1 GTSNPN, CDR2 SVGIG (reference sequence). The CDR3 region is CAGSARETQYF. The CDR3 DNA follows: TGTGCCGGTAGCGCGAGGGAGACCCAGTACTTC.

The chain employs TRBV27 and TRBJ1-6; TRBD1 matches 8 bases. With 5 bases clipped from V and 3 bases from J, the junction kept 12 bases outside the gene matches. Looked up from germline, CDR1 is MNHEY and CDR2 is SMNVEV (reference sequence). The CDR3 covers 18 residues. The CDR3 sequence is CASSGNQGAGDYNSPLHF. DNA for the CDR3: TGTGCCAGCAGTGGAAATCAGGGGGCCGGGGACTATAATTCACCCCTCCACTTT.

This rearrangement joins TRBV25-1 to TRBJ2-1; TRBD2 agrees at 8 bases. Germline CDR1 and CDR2: MGHDK and SYGVNS. V was pared by 4 bases and J by 7 bases, with 6 bases of the junction left unmatched. This CDR3 contains 14 residues. DNA of the CDR3: TGTGCCAGCAGTGCTGCGGGGGGCACAAATGAGCAGTTCTTC. It specifies CASSAAGGTNEQFF. Complete variable domain (other parts from reference TRBV25-1 and TRBJ2-1): EADIYQTPRYLVIGTGKKITLECSQTMGHDKMYWYQQDPGMELHLIHYSYGVNSTEKGDLSSESTVSRIRTEHFPLTLESARPSHTSQYLCASSAAGGTNEQFFGPGTRLTVL.

J is TRBJ1-6 and V is TRBV12-3 or TRBV12-4; D is unresolved. This CDR3 is built from 14 residues. Trimming removed 1 base from V and 9 bases from J, with 10 bases in between. This CDR3 is CASSLGTGGSPLHF. In DNA form, the CDR3 reads TGTGCCAGCAGTTTAGGGACCGGCGGTTCACCCCTCCACTTT.

The V gene is TRBV7-2, the J gene TRBJ2-2, with D tentatively TRBD2 (6 bases). The CDR3 is 17 amino acids. Germline V gene data show CDR1 as SGHTA and CDR2 as FQGNSA. V was cut by 4 bases and J by 5 bases, with 20 bases left in between. CDR3 DNA sequence: TGTGCCAGCAGCTCCCCCGGGGGAGGTAGTCGGACCGGGGAGCTGTTTTTT. Its translation: CASSSPGGGSRTGELFF.

CDR3 residues: CSVEIVTDTQYF. CDR3 bases: TGCAGCGTTGAAATAGTCACAGATACGCAGTATTTT. The chain combines TRBV29-1 with TRBJ2-3; D remains unclear. The CDR3 has 12 residues. Germline V gene sequence: CDR1 SQVTM, CDR2 ANQGSEA. Trimming took 2 bases from V and 2 from J, leaving 5 bases between them.

The chain couples TRBV15 to TRBJ1-4; D gene ambiguous. Per germline, CDR1 LNHNV and CDR2 YYDKDF (reference sequence). The CDR3 extends over 13 amino acids. V dropped 0 bases and J dropped 11 bases, with 10 bases sitting between them. CDR3 DNA sequence: TGTGCCACCAGCAGAGATCCCTCGGGGAAACTGTTTTTT. Translated, it gives CATSRDPSGKLFF.

The CDR3 DNA follows: TGTGCCAGCAGTGAAAGTTCGGATACGCAGTATTTT. Residues: CASSESSDTQYF. This chain connects TRBV2 to TRBJ2-3; no clear D gene. The V gene's germline CDR1 is SNHLY and CDR2 FYNNEI. Trimming pared 2 bases from V and 6 bases from J, leaving 6 bases between. The CDR3 is made up of 12 amino acids. The whole variable domain, filled in from reference TRBV2 and TRBJ2-3, reads EPEVTQTPSHQVTQMGQEVILRCVPISNHLYFYWYRQILGQKVEFLVSFYNNEISEKSEIFDDQFSVERPDGSNFTLKIRSTKLEDSAMYFCASSESSDTQYFGPGTRLTVL.

The V and J genes are TRBV20-1 and TRBJ1-5; 7 positions match TRBD1. CDR1 and CDR2 (germline): DFQATT, SNEGSKA (reference sequence). The CDR3 has 13 residues. Germline trimming cut 4 bases from V and 7 bases from J; bases unmatched to any gene: 7. CDR3 loop: CSATQGSDQPQHF. The CDR3, as DNA: TGCAGTGCTACACAGGGGTCAGACCAGCCCCAGCATTTT.

J is TRBJ2-6 and V is TRBV20-1; TRBD2 is a possible D gene (5 bases). This CDR3 is 14 amino acids long. CDR1 is DFQATT, CDR2 SNEGSKA, per germline (reference sequence). The germline V and J ends were trimmed by 6 bases and 2 bases, with 11 bases remaining between them. This chain's CDR3 is CSAWRAPGANVLTF. The CDR3 DNA follows: TGCAGTGCGTGGCGGGCCCCTGGGGCCAACGTCCTGACTTTC.

V gene TRBV29-1 combines with J gene TRBJ2-1; 12 bases line up with TRBD1. The CDR3 length is 14 residues. Trimming at V came to 4 bases and at J to 7 bases, leaving 5 bases not matched to a gene. Per the germline V gene, CDR1 is SQVTM and CDR2 is ANQGSEA. The CDR3 reads CSVGWDRGRNEQFF. The CDR3 DNA reads TGCAGCGTTGGGTGGGACAGGGGGCGGAATGAGCAGTTCTTC.

This chain links TRBV6-1 with TRBJ2-4; a weak D match, TRBD1 (5 bases). V lost 3 bases, J lost 6 bases, and 12 bases lay in between. Germline CDR1 is MNHNS and CDR2 is SASEGT. This CDR3 has 14 residues. CDR3 coding DNA: TGTGCCAGCAGTGAGTCAGGGCAAAGAAACATTCAGTACTTC. It is translated as CASSESGQRNIQYF.

The chain couples TRBV5-1 to TRBJ2-4; D is perhaps TRBD1 (5 bases). From germline, CDR1 is SGHRS and CDR2 YFSETQ. The CDR3 loop spans 13 amino acids. V lost 4 bases and J 6 bases, leaving 11 bases between the germline ends. The CDR3 nucleotides read TGCGCCAGCAGCCCGGACCAGGGAAACATTCAGTACTTC. It codes for CASSPDQGNIQYF.

The J gene is TRBJ1-2, the V gene TRBV5-4; D gene uncertain. The CDR3 runs 14 residues. Germline V gene data show CDR1 as SGHNT and CDR2 as YYREEE (reference sequence). The V end was cut by 9 bases, the J end by 3 bases, with 18 bases between. This chain's CDR3 is CATQPDPLDYGYTF. CDR3 DNA sequence: TGTGCCACCCAACCGGACCCGCTCGACTATGGCTACACCTTC. Full variable domain (missing parts from reference TRBV5-4 and TRBJ1-2): ETGVTQSPTHLIKTRGQQVTLRCSSQSGHNTVSWYQQALGQGPQFIFQYYREEENGRGNFPPRFSGLQFPNYSSELNVNALELDDSALYLCATQPDPLDYGYTFGSGTRLTVV.

This clonotype was counted once. The V call is TRBV2, the J call TRBJ1-1; 7 nucleotides match TRBD1. Germline V lookup: CDR1 SNHLY, CDR2 FYNNEI. This CDR3 contains 15 residues. The J segment lost 3 bases and the V segment lost 4 bases, leaving 8 bases of the junction unmatched. Here the CDR3 reads CASSAPTGPDTEAFF. The CDR3 nucleotides read TGTGCCAGCAGTGCTCCGACAGGGCCGGACACTGAAGCTTTCTTT.